These T cell receptor beta chains were read from a single sample in a study of blood T cell repertoires in COVID-19. Clones were sequenced by immunoSEQ multiplex PCR, and TCRdb holds only the in-frame ones, with some missing. The data contain under 350,000 clones, roughly 89% of them singletons. The sequenced sample consisted of peripheral blood. These receptors were obtained from a man aged 35-49 years with acute or convalescent COVID-19. CDR3s include the opening cysteine and the closing phenylalanine or tryptophan.

v_call cdr3_aa
TRBV10-1 CASSTGTGKNIQYF
TRBV6-5 CASKDIAYEQYF
TRBV24-1 CATSVAGARDEQFF
TRBV6-6 CASKKGDTGELFF
TRBV6-4 CASSSTGGDSPLHF
TRBV29-1 CSVGGDQPQHF
TRBV10-1 CASSGQDSTDTQYF
TRBV6-1 CASSEAGSRDEQYF
TRBV4-1 CASSQSRRGQGAPNEKLFF
TRBV6-1 CASSEGGISYEQYF
TRBV4-1 CASSQEGQADYNEQFF
TRBV5-1 CASSLERVALGDTQYF
TRBV10-2 CASSLSLSTDTQYF
TRBV10-2 CASHFRTGNYGYTF